This T cell receptor beta chain stems from a study of cytomegalovirus exposure and HLA in healthy donors. V trimming: 6 bases; J trimming: 0 bases; junction bases outside the gene matches: 6. The CDR3 length is 15 residues. Germline CDR1 and CDR2: ENHRY and SYGVKD. PCR employed 60 Vbeta and 13 Jbeta primers. Profiled with immunoSEQ multiplex PCR; TCRdb holds only in-frame clones, not every one. The sample lists 100,000 to 150,000 clones; more than 70% were seen once. The TCR sequence derives from a middle-aged man in good health and CMV-seropositive. This chain uses TRBV10-3 with TRBJ2-7; 9 nucleotides agree with TRBD1. The sample consisted of PBMCs. Here the CDR3 DNA reads TGTGCCATCAGGACCGACAGGGGGGGCTCCTACGAGCAGTACTTC. The encoded protein is CAIRTDRGGSYEQYF.